A selection of T cell receptor beta chains follows, all from one sample in a study of blood T cell repertoires in COVID-19. TCRdb's copy holds only in-frame clones and misses some; the assay was immunoSEQ multiplex PCR. The data contain some 380,000 clones, 90% of them singletons. Material for sequencing was peripheral blood. The receptors were gathered from a man aged 18 to 30 with active or convalescent COVID-19. The CDR3 runs from the conserved cysteine through the conserved F or W. The order of the fields is V gene, clone size, J gene, CDR3 protein. Not all rows give a size; the values are once, few, many and, for expanded clones, a class.

TRBV15	.	TRBJ2-7	CATRRDRANEQYF
TRBV9	.	TRBJ2-3	CASSVGTITGTDTQYF
TRBV4-3	few	TRBJ2-2	CASSRGTNTGELFF
TRBV6-6	.	TRBJ2-7	CASSPRLAVSYEQYF
TRBV19	.	TRBJ1-1	CATRQGASGKAFF
TRBV2	.	TRBJ2-7	CASTGTAGAYEQYF
TRBV6-5	.	TRBJ1-5	CASSPDRVGNQPQHF
TRBV4-2	.	TRBJ2-7	CASSQDVPGQGAFEQYF
TRBV6-2/TRBV6-3	.	TRBJ1-2	CASSQGGKGYTF
TRBV27	.	TRBJ1-6	CASRRNPADSPLHF
TRBV16	.	TRBJ1-5	CASTHSPEKPQHF
TRBV28	few	TRBJ2-7	CASSFSGTGDEQYF
TRBV3-1/TRBV3-2	.	TRBJ2-5	CASRASGSETQYF
TRBV28	.	TRBJ1-4	CASRLQEKLFF
TRBV6-5	.	TRBJ2-7	CASSYTSRGILSEQYF
TRBV19	.	TRBJ2-1	CASSIGFWAGGAYNEQFF
TRBV5-4	.	TRBJ2-5	CASSLASGTQETQYF
TRBV6-5	.	TRBJ1-5	CASTRQNTSNQPQHF
TRBV24-1	.	TRBJ1-5	CATSDPLQGAPAQHF
TRBV24-1	.	TRBJ2-1	CATSDGGSYYNEQFF
TRBV11-2	.	TRBJ1-2	CASSLTGENYGYTF
TRBV27	.	TRBJ2-4	CASTLLTSDWLAKNIQYF
TRBV7-8	.	TRBJ1-1	CASSLLLYRSDRKNTEAFF
TRBV6-2/TRBV6-3	few	TRBJ1-5	CASSYARDNQPQHF
TRBV3-1/TRBV3-2	.	TRBJ2-5	CASSPPGQGTSGNQETQYF
TRBV11-2	.	TRBJ2-1	CASSFGGAARNEQFF
TRBV10-3	.	TRBJ1-5	CAISASGEPQHF
TRBV6-5	.	TRBJ2-7	CASSPQVPPYEQYF
TRBV3-1/TRBV3-2	.	TRBJ2-2	CASSPTSGGNTGELFF
TRBV27	.	TRBJ1-5	CASSYRGLGQPQHF
TRBV7-9	.	TRBJ2-5	CASSLAIRDRKETQYF
TRBV3-1/TRBV3-2	few	TRBJ1-4	CASSPRRGRDWATNEKLFF
TRBV6-5	.	TRBJ1-1	CASKGQGGTEAFF
TRBV7-9	.	TRBJ1-2	CASSLRNEKGDGYTF
TRBV6-2/TRBV6-3	.	TRBJ2-1	CASSYGRQYNEQFF
TRBV20-1	.	TRBJ1-1	CSASGTEAFF
TRBV5-4	.	TRBJ2-1	CASSSTGGYNEQFF
TRBV11-1	.	TRBJ2-4	CASSPRADGKNIQYF